Listed below are T cell receptor beta chains from one sample, sequenced in a study of cytomegalovirus exposure and HLA in healthy donors. Assay: immunoSEQ multiplex PCR; the TCRdb copy retains only in-frame clones and omits some. The sample holds around 74,000 clones; less than 80% are singletons and the top ten take 2.5%. The specimen was PBMCs. These receptor sequences come from a man under 40 in good health and CMV-seronegative. Each CDR3 is given with its conserved first and last residue. Fields, in order: V gene, J gene, D gene, clone size, CDR3 length, CDR3 DNA, CDR3 protein. The D gene is left open where the match is weak. Size is stated for part of the rows, as once, few or many counts, or as a class when the clone is expanded.

TRBV13	TRBJ2-7	NA	NA	11	TGTGCCAGCAGCCCCCTATACGAGCAGTACTTC	CASSPLYEQYF
TRBV6-4	TRBJ1-5	NA	NA	16	TGTGCCAGCAGTGAGGGGGTAGGAGGGCCCAATCAGCCCCAGCATTTT	CASSEGVGGPNQPQHF
TRBV28	TRBJ1-1	NA	medium-sized	13	TGTGCCAGCAGCTGGGGGTGGGGAGGTGAAGCTTTCTTT	CASSWGWGGEAFF
TRBV5-4	TRBJ2-1	NA	once	16	TGTGCCAGCAGCTCGTCTAGCTTCCACTCCTACAATGAGCAGTTCTTC	CASSSSSFHSYNEQFF
TRBV18	TRBJ2-3	TRBD2	once	15	TGTGCCAGCTCACCTTCAAGCGGGGGCACAGATACGCAGTATTTT	CASSPSSGGTDTQYF
TRBV27	TRBJ1-1	NA	once	14	TGTGCCAGCAGTTTACTCGGGGGGGCAGGTGAAGCTTTCTTT	CASSLLGGAGEAFF
TRBV5-1	TRBJ2-2	NA	NA	12	TGCGCCAGCAGCCCCAATAGCGGGGAGCTGTTTTTT	CASSPNSGELFF
TRBV7-9	TRBJ2-5	TRBD1	NA	11	TGTGCCAGCAGCTTAGGGACAGGGCTCTACTTC	CASSLGTGLYF
TRBV4-1	TRBJ1-1	NA	NA	16	TGCGCCAGCAGCCAAGATGGTGGGAGACTTGACACTGAAGCTTTCTTT	CASSQDGGRLDTEAFF
TRBV7-9	TRBJ1-4	NA	few	15	TGTGCCAGCAGCGTGACCTCGGGAGCCCCTGAAAAACTGTTTTTT	CASSVTSGAPEKLFF
TRBV6-1	TRBJ2-2	TRBD2	NA	16	TGTGCCAGCAGTGGACGCGGGAGTCCCCAAACCGGGGAGCTGTTTTTT	CASSGRGSPQTGELFF
TRBV18	TRBJ1-3	TRBD1	NA	18	TGTGCCAGCTCACCGAACTCTCAGGGGGTGTCCTCTGGAAACACCATATATTTT	CASSPNSQGVSSGNTIYF
TRBV4-1	TRBJ2-6	NA	NA	21	TGCGCCAGCAGAGGTTATAAAGGCCCAGGGCCGTATCCCTCTGGGGCCAACGTCCTGACTTTC	CASRGYKGPGPYPSGANVLTF
TRBV29-1	TRBJ2-1	TRBD1	NA	14	TGCAGCGTTGACCGGGGACAGAGAGGCAATGAGCAGTTCTTC	CSVDRGQRGNEQFF
TRBV15	TRBJ2-7	NA	NA	16	TGTGCCACCAGCAGAGCGCGGCGTGTGTACGTTCACGAGCAGTACTTC	CATSRARRVYVHEQYF
TRBV30	TRBJ1-1	TRBD1	once	13	TGTGCCTGGAGTGTAGGACAGGGGCGAGGAGCTTTCTTT	CAWSVGQGRGAFF
TRBV9	TRBJ2-6	TRBD1	NA	16	TGTGCCAGCAGCGGACAGGGGGCTCATTGGGCCAACGTCCTGACTTTC	CASSGQGAHWANVLTF